This TCR beta chain was obtained from a study of radiation and T cells in renal cell carcinoma. Study-wide results and limits: No pretreatment tumor biopsies were available for baseline clonotypes. In blood, top tumor clones expanded by 2 weeks, shrinking by 4.

Of note for this clone: As yet, its antigen is unknown.

Sequencing used immunoSEQ multiplex PCR; TCRdb keeps in-frame clones, though not all of them. Among approximately 100,000 clones listed, 86% were seen once. Time point reported: baseline pretreatment blood. Treatment reported: 15 Gy SBRT to primary tumor, nephrectomy 4 weeks later. Radiation-treated patients gave blood at baseline, week 2 and week 4. The germline CDR1 and CDR2 sequences are MNHNY and SVGAGI (reference sequence). This CDR3 has 13 residues. Trimming cost V 8 bases and J 0 bases, with 10 bases left between them. This sequence joins TRBV6-6 and TRBJ1-1; no firm D call. This receptor was taken from a man between 50 and 59 years old with renal cell carcinoma. The sample in question was blood, obtained from a patient whose treatment included radiotherapy and nephrectomy. The CDR3 nucleotides read TGTGCCAGCGGGGAGCTCTTGAACACTGAAGCTTTCTTT. Translated, it gives CASGELLNTEAFF.